This entry features one T cell receptor (beta chain) sequence. This sample stems from a study of post-analysis software for immune sequencing data. The TCR beta cDNA libraries contained unique molecular identifiers. MiXCR was run by TCRdb on the PCR reads, yielding one entry per CDR3 protein. In the table there are about 260,000 distinct CDR3 sequences, about 40% of which are singletons. The TCR originated in a girl between 10 and 17 years old with multiple sclerosis. Material for sequencing was blood.

The CDR3 bases are TGTGCCAGCAGCGTAGACAGGGGCGGCTATTCACCCCTCCACTTT. It encodes CASSVDRGGYSPLHF. V is TRBV9 and J is TRBJ1-6; 7 nucleotides align to TRBD1. Germline CDR1 reads SGDLS; CDR2 reads YYNGEE. This CDR3 region has 15 residues. The trim removed 0 bases at V and 8 bases at J, leaving 5 bases unmatched.